Sequencing of this TCR beta chain was carried out in a study of blood T cells in healthy people across ages. As for the study in general: About one barcoded beta molecule per two T cells came from capture by template switching.

Primed by a sample-barcoded 5' primer and a J-beta primer mix, a second PCR proceeded for 7 to 11 cycles. MiXCR, applied by TCRdb to the 5' RACE reads, yields one record per CDR3 protein. The sample has 1.8 million or so distinct CDR3 sequences; about 39% are singletons. This sequence originates from a human donor in good health. Sequencing was done on a sample of blood.

Here the CDR3 reads CASSLSRLVGTEAFF. For the CDR3, the DNA is TGTGCCAGCAGTTTGTCCAGACTGGTTGGCACTGAAGCTTTCTTT. V gene TRBV28 combines with J gene TRBJ1-1, with D unclear. The CDR3 covers 15 residues. Germline V gene lookup returns CDR1 MDHEN and CDR2 SYDVKM. The germline V and J ends were trimmed by 3 bases and 4 bases, with 15 bases remaining between them.